What follows are 22 T cell receptor beta chains derived from one specimen sequenced in a study of identical twins. TCRdb recomputed calls from the 5' RACE reads with MiXCR, one row per CDR3 protein. The repertoire includes fewer than 250,000 distinct CDR3 sequences, 9.4% of them detected once, and 4% to 6% sits in the top ten. Sequenced: memory (CD45RO+) T cells sorted from blood. These receptors came from a woman under 30 in good health.

This clonotype has a handful of counts. The chain recombines TRBV9 with TRBJ2-5, with 8 bases aligning to TRBD2. The V segment lost 2 bases and the J segment 2 bases; nucleotides outside the gene matches: 8. The CDR3 sequence is 16 residues long. Germline values: CDR1 SGDLS, CDR2 YYNGEE. The CDR3 sequence is CASSVGAGVAQETQYF. The CDR3 nucleotides are TGTGCCAGCAGCGTTGGAGCGGGAGTCGCGCAAGAGACCCAGTACTTC. Using reference TRBV9 and TRBJ2-5 for the parts outside the CDR3, the full variable domain is DSGVTQTPKHLITATGQRVTLRCSPRSGDLSVYWYQQSLDQGLQFLIQYYNGEERAKGNILERFSAQQFPDLHSELNLSSLELGDSALYFCASSVGAGVAQETQYFGPGTRLLVL.

V gene TRBV20-1 combines with J gene TRBJ2-3, with D maybe TRBD2 (7 bases). The CDR3 extends over 18 amino acids. Germline CDR1 is DFQATT and CDR2 is SNEGSKA (reference sequence). Trimming stripped 2 bases from V and 2 bases from J, with 23 bases between. The CDR3: CSARRVAGAQPTTDTQYF. CDR3 nucleotide sequence: TGCAGTGCTAGAAGGGTCGCGGGGGCCCAACCCACCACAGATACGCAGTATTTT.

This clonotype was detected only a few times. The J gene is TRBJ2-1, the V gene TRBV4-1; D gene ambiguous. Deletions cut 6 bases from V and 4 bases from J, with 4 bases between. This CDR3 has 11 residues. Germline lookup yields CDR1 MGHRA and CDR2 YSYEKL. The CDR3 region has the DNA TGCGCCAGCAGAAATTACAATGAGCAGTTCTTC. It codes for CASRNYNEQFF.

This clonotype was recorded at least ten times. The V and J genes are TRBV12-3 or TRBV12-4 and TRBJ2-1, with a weak D call TRBD2 (5 bases). CDR3 length: 15 residues. Trimming removed 8 bases from V and 6 bases from J, with 20 bases in between. DNA of the CDR3: TGTGCCAGCTCTTGGGCTAGCAATACCCCCAATGAGCAGTTCTTC. Translation gives CASSWASNTPNEQFF.

J is TRBJ2-7 and V is TRBV5-1, with 7 nucleotides matching TRBD2. This CDR3 has 16 residues. J lost 7 bases, V lost 1 base, and 14 bases had no gene match. Germline lookup yields CDR1 SGHRS and CDR2 YFSETQ. The CDR3: CASSLSGENGNREQYF. In DNA, the CDR3 is TGCGCCAGCAGCTTGAGCGGGGAGAATGGAAATAGAGAGCAGTACTTC.

CDR3 sequence: CAISLPGHRYEQYF. The CDR3 DNA sequence: TGTGCCATCAGTCTACCCGGACACCGTTACGAGCAGTACTTC. The chain links TRBV10-3 to TRBJ2-7, with D perhaps TRBD1 (5 bases). Per the germline V gene, CDR1 is ENHRY and CDR2 is SYGVKD. Trimming pared 5 bases from V and 4 bases from J, leaving 15 bases between. This CDR3 comprises 14 residues.

The sample holds many counts of this clonotype. The gene calls are TRBV4-3 and TRBJ2-1; weak D call: TRBD1 (5 bases). The CDR3 length is 14 residues. CDR1 is LGHNA, CDR2 YSLEER, per germline. The germline V and J ends were trimmed by 3 bases and 9 bases, with 15 bases remaining between them. The CDR3 nucleotides read TGCGCCAGCAGCCATGAGGCGCAGGGTCTTGAGCAGTTCTTC. This translates into CASSHEAQGLEQFF.

A few counts support this clonotype. J is TRBJ2-7 and V is TRBV27; a possible D gene is TRBD1 (5 bases). Trimming removed 2 bases from V and 2 bases from J, with 16 bases in between. This CDR3 is built from 16 residues. Per the germline V gene, CDR1 is MNHEY and CDR2 is SMNVEV (reference sequence). The CDR3 nucleotides read TGTGCCAGCAGTTTAGGGGCGTGGGGTTCAGCCTACGAGCAGTACTTC. Translated: CASSLGAWGSAYEQYF.

The V call is TRBV2, the J call TRBJ1-6; D is unresolved. The germline V and J ends were trimmed by 4 bases and 0 bases, with 7 bases remaining between them. CDR1 and CDR2 from the germline V gene are SNHLY and FYNNEI. The CDR3 spans 15 residues. The DNA of the CDR3 is TGTGCCAGCAGTGCGACTGGCTCCTATAATTCACCCCTCCACTTT. This sequence encodes CASSATGSYNSPLHF.

The chain has TRBV27 and TRBJ1-6; 9 bases are a match to TRBD1. V was pared by 6 bases and J by 7 bases, with 1 base of the junction left unmatched. Germline values: CDR1 MNHEY, CDR2 SMNVEV (reference sequence). The CDR3 is made up of 13 amino acids. The CDR3 bases are TGTGCCAGCAGACAGGGGGCGAATTCACCCCTCCACTTT. It is translated as CASRQGANSPLHF.

This clonotype was recorded many times. V and J are TRBV5-5 and TRBJ2-1; D gene uncertain. The CDR3 covers 15 residues. V lost 0 bases to trimming and J lost 4 bases, with 11 bases between them. The germline CDR1 and CDR2 sequences are SGHKS and YYEKEE (reference sequence). CDR3 protein: CASSLGPGSYNEQFF. The CDR3 region has the DNA TGTGCCAGCAGCTTGGGGCCCGGGTCTTACAATGAGCAGTTCTTC.

This clonotype was seen at least ten times. The chain links TRBV7-9 to TRBJ1-5; 9 bases align to TRBD1. J was trimmed by 6 bases and V by 0 bases; bases with no gene match: 3. The germline gives CDR1 SEHNR, CDR2 FQNEAQ (reference sequence). The CDR3 length is 15 residues. CDR3 sequence (DNA): TGTGCCAGCAGCTTAGCTGGGACAGGGTCTCAGCCCCAGCATTTT. Translating gives CASSLAGTGSQPQHF.

The chain carries TRBV5-1 and TRBJ2-1, with D maybe TRBD2 (6 bases). The CDR3 covers 14 residues. CDR1 is SGHRS, CDR2 YFSETQ, per germline. Trimming shortened V by 0 bases and J by 7 bases, and 11 bases separated the two germline ends. The CDR3 spells CASSLAIGGNEQFF. The CDR3 nucleotides are TGCGCCAGCAGCTTGGCCATCGGGGGTAATGAGCAGTTCTTC.

In this sample, this clonotype turned up many times. The chain joins TRBV3-1 to TRBJ2-5, with 12 bases matching TRBD2. Per the germline V gene, CDR1 is LGHDT and CDR2 is YNNKEL (reference sequence). The CDR3 is made up of 17 amino acids. Trimming took 0 bases from V and 2 from J; bases not matched to a gene: 4. CDR3 DNA sequence: TGTGCCAGCAGCCAAGACCCTAGCGGGGGGGGTCAAGAGACCCAGTACTTC. It specifies CASSQDPSGGGQETQYF.

This clonotype was counted a few times. This chain joins TRBV20-1 and TRBJ1-2, with D tentatively TRBD1 (6 bases). CDR1 is DFQATT and CDR2 is SNEGSKA in the germline V gene (reference sequence). The CDR3 totals 12 residues. V was shortened by 1 base and J by 3 bases, with 6 bases between the two germline ends. The CDR3 sequence is CSARAGDYGYTF. The CDR3, as DNA: TGCAGTGCTAGAGCAGGGGACTATGGCTACACCTTC.

This clonotype was seen at least ten times. The chain recombines TRBV20-1 with TRBJ1-1; 7 bases are shared with TRBD1. V dropped 1 base and J dropped 3; count of bases not matched to a gene: 8. Per germline, CDR1 DFQATT and CDR2 SNEGSKA (reference sequence). This CDR3 region has 15 residues. In DNA form, the CDR3 reads TGCAGTGCTAGAGGGATTCGACAGGGACACACTGAAGCTTTCTTT. Protein sequence: CSARGIRQGHTEAFF.

The J gene is TRBJ2-2, the V gene TRBV4-1; D is uncertain. The CDR3 contains 14 residues. The V gene's germline CDR1 is MGHRA and CDR2 YSYEKL. Trimming removed 2 bases at V and 0 bases at J, with 4 bases between. The CDR3 DNA follows: TGCGCCAGCAGCCAAAAAGCGAACACCGGGGAGCTGTTTTTT. This sequence encodes CASSQKANTGELFF.

The chain is built from TRBV6-1 and TRBJ2-3; TRBD2 matches at 8 bases. Germline CDR1 and CDR2: MNHNS and SASEGT. The CDR3 covers 14 residues. V shed 1 base and J 9 bases; nucleotides not matched to a gene: 6. The CDR3 loop reads CASSEEVRGGTQYF. CDR3 sequence (DNA): TGTGCCAGCAGTGAAGAGGTTCGGGGGGGAACGCAGTATTTT.

This clonotype was detected many times. The chain couples TRBV20-1 to TRBJ2-3; 10 bases map to TRBD2. J lost 6 bases, V lost 6 bases, and 12 bases had no gene match. The CDR3 contains 15 residues. CDR1 is DFQATT, CDR2 SNEGSKA, per germline (reference sequence). CDR3 residues: CSATPSGRARDTQYF. The CDR3 DNA follows: TGCAGTGCCACCCCCAGCGGGAGGGCCCGGGATACGCAGTATTTT.

This clonotype has ten or more counts. CDR3 nucleotide sequence: TGTGCCAGCAGTTTATTCGGGGTTAGCACAGATACGCAGTATTTT. Its translation is CASSLFGVSTDTQYF. The V and J genes are TRBV12-3 or TRBV12-4 and TRBJ2-3; D possibly corresponds to TRBD2 (5 bases). The ends were cut back, 2 bases at V and 0 bases at J, with 9 bases in the middle. The CDR3 consists of 15 residues.

CDR3 sequence: CASSPRRTHEQYF. The CDR3 DNA sequence: TGTGCCAGCTCACCTCGTCGGACCCACGAGCAGTACTTC. The chain links TRBV18 to TRBJ2-7; D unresolved. Trimming left V 3 bases short and J 5 bases short, with 11 bases between. CDR1 and CDR2 (germline): KGHSH, LQKENI. This CDR3 comprises 13 residues.

Only a few counts were recorded for this clonotype. V is TRBV18 and J is TRBJ2-7; either TRBD1 or TRBD2 may fit D (5 bases each). There are 14 residues in the CDR3. Trimming shortened V by 6 bases and J by 3 bases, and 15 bases separated the two germline ends. The germline CDR1 and CDR2 sequences are KGHSH and LQKENI. The CDR3 protein is CASSPGTGFYEQYF. In DNA form, the CDR3 reads TGTGCCAGCTCCCCCGGGACGGGATTCTACGAGCAGTACTTC.